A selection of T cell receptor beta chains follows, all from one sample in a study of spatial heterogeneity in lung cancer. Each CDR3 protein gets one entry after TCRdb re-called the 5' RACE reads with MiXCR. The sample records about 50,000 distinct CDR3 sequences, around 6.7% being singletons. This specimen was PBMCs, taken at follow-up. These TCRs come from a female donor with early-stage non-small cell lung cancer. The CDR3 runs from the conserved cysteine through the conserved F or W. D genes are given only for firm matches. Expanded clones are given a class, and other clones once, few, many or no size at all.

CDR3 protein: CASSSGTSGTGELFF
CDR3 DNA: TGTGCCAGCAGCTCGGGGACGTCGGGGACCGGGGAGCTGTTTTTT
J gene: TRBJ2-2
V gene: TRBV7-3
D gene: .
clone size: few

CDR3 protein: CASISRSTDTQYF
CDR3 DNA: TGTGCCAGCATTTCTAGGAGCACAGATACGCAGTATTTT
J gene: TRBJ2-3
V gene: TRBV6-6
D gene: .
clone size: few

CDR3 protein: CASSLGTSGGARETQYF
CDR3 DNA: TGTGCCAGCAGCCTTGGGACTAGCGGGGGGGCACGAGAGACCCAGTACTTC
J gene: TRBJ2-5
V gene: TRBV4-2
D gene: TRBD2
clone size: .

CDR3 protein: CASSLLLGGDAEAFF
CDR3 DNA: TGTGCCAGCAGCTTACTTCTGGGAGGTGATGCTGAAGCTTTCTTT
J gene: TRBJ1-1
V gene: TRBV7-9
D gene: .
clone size: many

CDR3 protein: CASSSLSTPNTEAFF
CDR3 DNA: TGTGCCAGCAGCTCACTTTCTACACCGAACACTGAAGCTTTCTTT
J gene: TRBJ1-1
V gene: TRBV7-9
D gene: .
clone size: many

CDR3 protein: CASSTRTGGTDTQYF
CDR3 DNA: TGTGCCAGCAGCACGCGGACAGGAGGCACAGATACGCAGTATTTT
J gene: TRBJ2-3
V gene: TRBV7-2
D gene: TRBD1
clone size: few

CDR3 protein: CASRYATSGQETQYF
CDR3 DNA: TGTGCCAGCAGATACGCGACTAGCGGACAAGAGACCCAGTACTTC
J gene: TRBJ2-5
V gene: TRBV12-3/TRBV12-4
D gene: TRBD2
clone size: many

CDR3 protein: CASSAAGQSNRPQHF
CDR3 DNA: TGTGCCAGCAGTGCCGCGGGACAGAGCAATCGGCCCCAGCATTTT
J gene: TRBJ1-5
V gene: TRBV28
D gene: TRBD1
clone size: .

CDR3 protein: CASSFRTGGGATEAFF
CDR3 DNA: TGTGCCAGCAGTTTTCGGACAGGGGGCGGGGCCACTGAAGCTTTCTTT
J gene: TRBJ1-1
V gene: TRBV27
D gene: TRBD1
clone size: many

CDR3 protein: CSAPGSTRATDTQYF
CDR3 DNA: TGCAGTGCCCCTGGGAGCACCCGGGCGACAGATACGCAGTATTTT
J gene: TRBJ2-3
V gene: TRBV20-1
D gene: .
clone size: many

CDR3 protein: CASSYGQYGYPF
CDR3 DNA: TGTGCCAGCAGTTACGGGCAGTATGGCTACCCCTTC
J gene: TRBJ1-2
V gene: TRBV6-2/TRBV6-3
D gene: .
clone size: .

CDR3 protein: CASTNTGGVGYEQFF
CDR3 DNA: TGTGCCAGCACCAACACGGGCGGGGTAGGCTATGAGCAGTTCTTC
J gene: TRBJ2-1
V gene: TRBV7-9
D gene: .
clone size: .

CDR3 protein: CASSETGGSYNEQFF
CDR3 DNA: TGTGCCAGCAGTGAGACAGGGGGCTCCTACAATGAGCAGTTCTTC
J gene: TRBJ2-1
V gene: TRBV6-4
D gene: TRBD1
clone size: many

CDR3 protein: CASSQVWGQETQYF
CDR3 DNA: TGCGCCAGCAGCCAAGTTTGGGGACAAGAGACCCAGTACTTC
J gene: TRBJ2-5
V gene: TRBV4-1
D gene: .
clone size: many

CDR3 protein: CASSPGTVRRGEQYF
CDR3 DNA: TGCGCCAGCAGCCCCGGGACCGTCCGTCGGGGCGAGCAGTACTTC
J gene: TRBJ2-7
V gene: TRBV5-1
D gene: .
clone size: few